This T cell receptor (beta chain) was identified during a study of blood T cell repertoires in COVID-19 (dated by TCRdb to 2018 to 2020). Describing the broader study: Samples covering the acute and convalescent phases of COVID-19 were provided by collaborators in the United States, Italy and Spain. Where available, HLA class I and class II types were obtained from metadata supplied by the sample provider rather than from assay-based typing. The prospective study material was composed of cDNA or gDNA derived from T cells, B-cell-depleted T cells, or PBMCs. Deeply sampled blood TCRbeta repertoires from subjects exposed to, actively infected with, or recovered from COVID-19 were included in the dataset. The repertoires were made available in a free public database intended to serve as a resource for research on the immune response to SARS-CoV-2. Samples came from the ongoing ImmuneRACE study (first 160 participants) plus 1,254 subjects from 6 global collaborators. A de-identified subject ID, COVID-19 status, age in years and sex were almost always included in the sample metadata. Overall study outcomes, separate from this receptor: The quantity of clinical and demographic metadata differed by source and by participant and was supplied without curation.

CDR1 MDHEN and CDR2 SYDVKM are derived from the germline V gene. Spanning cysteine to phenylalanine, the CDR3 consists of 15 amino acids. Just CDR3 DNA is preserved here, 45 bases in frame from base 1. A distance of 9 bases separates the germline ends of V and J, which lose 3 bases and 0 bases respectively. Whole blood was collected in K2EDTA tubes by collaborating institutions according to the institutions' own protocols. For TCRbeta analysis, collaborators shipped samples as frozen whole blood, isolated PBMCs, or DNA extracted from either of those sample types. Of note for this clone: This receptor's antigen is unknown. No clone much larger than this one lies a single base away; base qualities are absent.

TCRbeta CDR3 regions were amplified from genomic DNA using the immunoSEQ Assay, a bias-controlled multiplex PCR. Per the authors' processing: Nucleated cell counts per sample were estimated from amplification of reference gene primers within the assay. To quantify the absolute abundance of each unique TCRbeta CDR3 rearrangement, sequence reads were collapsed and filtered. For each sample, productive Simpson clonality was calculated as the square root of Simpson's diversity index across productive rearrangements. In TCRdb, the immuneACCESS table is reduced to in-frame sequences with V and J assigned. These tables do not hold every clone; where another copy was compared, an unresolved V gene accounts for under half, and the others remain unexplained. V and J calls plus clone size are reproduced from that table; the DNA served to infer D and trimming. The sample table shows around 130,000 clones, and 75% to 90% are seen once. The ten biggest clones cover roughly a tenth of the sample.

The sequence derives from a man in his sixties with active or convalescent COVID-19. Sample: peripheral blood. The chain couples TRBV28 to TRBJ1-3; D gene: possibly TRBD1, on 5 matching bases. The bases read TGTGCCAGCAGTTTTAGGGGCATCTCTGGAAACACCATATATTTT. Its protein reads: CASSFRGISGNTIYF.